One T cell receptor beta chain is described in this entry. Its target is not known. The same CDR3 is also encoded by other DNA sequences in this sample. Clones were sequenced by immunoSEQ multiplex PCR, and TCRdb holds only the in-frame ones, with some missing. The sample lists 2,500,000 or so clones, approximately 94% occurring once. This sample is drawn from a study of shared clonotypes between healthy human individuals. Notes on the study in general: Generation of non-shared clonotypes was less probable than generation of clonotypes shared by all four donors.

CDR1 is LNHDA and CDR2 is SQIVND in the germline V gene (reference sequence). The CDR3 sequence is 11 residues long. Losses at the gene ends were 9 bases for V and 5 bases for J; bases not matched to a gene: 3. The sample comprised naive CD4+ T cells sorted from blood. Stated subset: CD45RA+ positively selected. The receptor's source is a man between 18 and 35 years old in good health. The chain uses TRBV19 and TRBJ2-5; 7 nucleotides line up with TRBD1. The CDR3 spells CASRQGETQYF. CDR3 sequence (DNA): TGTGCCAGCCGACAGGGTGAGACCCAGTACTTC.